Listed below are T cell receptor beta chains from one sample, sequenced in a study of shared clonotypes between healthy human individuals. Profiled with immunoSEQ multiplex PCR; TCRdb holds only in-frame clones, not every one. Of 1.6 million or so clones listed, 97% to 99% are singletons. Specimen: naive CD4+ T cells sorted from blood. The origin of the receptors is a man aged 30-40 years in good health. Each CDR3 is given without its conserved first and last residue.

J gene: TRBJ2-1
V gene: TRBV6-4
CDR3 protein: ASSRDSYNEQF

J gene: TRBJ2-7
V gene: TRBV5-4
CDR3 protein: ASSGGTGHSYEQY

J gene: TRBJ2-1
V gene: TRBV11-2
CDR3 protein: ASSLARTIYNEQF

J gene: TRBJ2-7
V gene: TRBV6-1
CDR3 protein: ASSEPTGRFYEQY

J gene: TRBJ1-2
V gene: TRBV7-8
CDR3 protein: ASSRNRGEGYT

J gene: TRBJ2-7
V gene: TRBV5-5
CDR3 protein: ASSFGTGREQY

J gene: TRBJ1-5
V gene: TRBV28
CDR3 protein: ASSRLGGADQPQH

J gene: TRBJ1-1
V gene: TRBV28
CDR3 protein: ASSASGGGSNTEAF

J gene: TRBJ2-2
V gene: TRBV19
CDR3 protein: ATSAEGTGELF

J gene: TRBJ1-2
V gene: TRBV28
CDR3 protein: ASSLIGLNYGYT

J gene: TRBJ1-2
V gene: TRBV28
CDR3 protein: ASSFPYGTGGANYGYT

J gene: TRBJ2-7
V gene: TRBV10-2
CDR3 protein: ASSESTGVSGIRFGQY

J gene: TRBJ2-7
V gene: TRBV7-6
CDR3 protein: ASSPHPGQGIIEQY

J gene: TRBJ2-7
V gene: TRBV28
CDR3 protein: ASSSLVLRTSGID

J gene: TRBJ2-4
V gene: TRBV30
CDR3 protein: AWSVTGYGIQY

J gene: TRBJ2-1
V gene: TRBV4-1
CDR3 protein: ASSQEESSYNEQF

J gene: TRBJ2-7
V gene: TRBV7-9
CDR3 protein: ASSGGLETYEQY

J gene: TRBJ1-2
V gene: TRBV2
CDR3 protein: ASSETEYGYT

J gene: TRBJ2-3
V gene: TRBV19
CDR3 protein: ASSWGPADTQY

J gene: TRBJ2-7
V gene: TRBV2
CDR3 protein: ASSEERESSYEQY

J gene: TRBJ1-4
V gene: TRBV25-1
CDR3 protein: ASSEAGGREKLF

J gene: TRBJ2-1
V gene: TRBV9
CDR3 protein: ASSVALRDPSYNEQF

J gene: TRBJ2-1
V gene: TRBV11-2
CDR3 protein: ASSLDQRTSGMGYNEQF

J gene: TRBJ2-2
V gene: TRBV7-3
CDR3 protein: ASSLVAYNTGELF

J gene: TRBJ2-3
V gene: TRBV6-1
CDR3 protein: ASTLAGGTDTQY

J gene: TRBJ2-2
V gene: TRBV28
CDR3 protein: ASSPFTTANTGELF

J gene: TRBJ2-1
V gene: TRBV5-1
CDR3 protein: ASTLLRAHYNEQF

J gene: TRBJ2-7
V gene: TRBV2
CDR3 protein: ASNTDIYEQY

J gene: TRBJ2-7
V gene: TRBV7-8
CDR3 protein: ASSPSETYYEQY

J gene: TRBJ2-1
V gene: TRBV5-4
CDR3 protein: ASSQASPANEQF

J gene: TRBJ1-1
V gene: TRBV21-1
CDR3 protein: ASSKGGLAQVGNTEAF

J gene: TRBJ2-7
V gene: TRBV5-1
CDR3 protein: ASSLPGQGDYEQY

J gene: TRBJ2-7
V gene: TRBV28
CDR3 protein: ASRPSGESSYEQY

J gene: TRBJ2-5
V gene: TRBV5-1
CDR3 protein: ASSLEAVQETQY

J gene: TRBJ1-4
V gene: TRBV28
CDR3 protein: ASSGIWEKLF

J gene: TRBJ2-7
V gene: TRBV25-1
CDR3 protein: ASSDPGTGPYEQY

J gene: TRBJ2-7
V gene: TRBV6-5
CDR3 protein: ASSYTKHHEQY

J gene: TRBJ2-5
V gene: TRBV7-2
CDR3 protein: ASGTVYQETQY